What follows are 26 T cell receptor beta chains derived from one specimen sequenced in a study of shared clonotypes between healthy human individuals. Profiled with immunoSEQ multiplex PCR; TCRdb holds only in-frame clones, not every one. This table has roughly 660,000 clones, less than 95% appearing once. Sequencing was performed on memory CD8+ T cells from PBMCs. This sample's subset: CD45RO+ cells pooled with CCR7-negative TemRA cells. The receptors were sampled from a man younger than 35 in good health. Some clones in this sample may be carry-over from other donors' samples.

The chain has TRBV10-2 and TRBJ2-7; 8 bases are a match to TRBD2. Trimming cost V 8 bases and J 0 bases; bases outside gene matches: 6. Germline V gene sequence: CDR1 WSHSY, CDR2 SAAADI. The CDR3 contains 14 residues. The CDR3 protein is CASGTGGASYEQYF. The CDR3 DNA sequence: TGCGCCAGCGGAACGGGGGGGGCCTCCTACGAGCAGTACTTC.

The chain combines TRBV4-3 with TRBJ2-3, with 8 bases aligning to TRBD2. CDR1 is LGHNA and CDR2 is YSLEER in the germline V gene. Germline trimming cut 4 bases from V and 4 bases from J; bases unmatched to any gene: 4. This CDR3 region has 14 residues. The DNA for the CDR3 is TGCGCCAGCAGCCTAGGGACTAGAGCAGATACGCAGTATTTT. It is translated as CASSLGTRADTQYF.

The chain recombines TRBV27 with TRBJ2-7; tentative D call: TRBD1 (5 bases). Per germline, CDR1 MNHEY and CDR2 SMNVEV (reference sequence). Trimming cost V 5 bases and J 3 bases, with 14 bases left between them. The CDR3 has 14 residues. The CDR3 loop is CASSPGHIFYEQYF. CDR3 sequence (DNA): TGTGCCAGCAGTCCAGGACACATTTTCTACGAGCAGTACTTC.

The CDR3 is CAIRPGPNTGELFF. In DNA, the CDR3 is TGTGCCATCCGCCCGGGACCGAACACCGGGGAGCTGTTTTTT. J is TRBJ2-2 and V is TRBV10-3; TRBD1 or TRBD2 may be the D gene (5 bases each). The germline V gene has CDR1 ENHRY and CDR2 SYGVKD. With 8 bases removed from V and 0 bases from J, the gap between germline ends came to 10 bases. This CDR3 is built from 14 residues.

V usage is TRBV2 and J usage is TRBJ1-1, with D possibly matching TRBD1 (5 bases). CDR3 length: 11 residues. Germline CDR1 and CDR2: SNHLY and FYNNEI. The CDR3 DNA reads TGTGGGCAGGGTGACGGCACTGAAGCTTTCTTT. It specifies CGQGDGTEAFF.

This CDR3 reads CASSYRTTSNQPQHF. The DNA of the CDR3 is TGTGCCAGCAGCTACCGGACAACCTCCAATCAGCCCCAGCATTTT. V gene TRBV5-6 combines with J gene TRBJ1-5; the D gene is possibly TRBD1 (5 bases). The CDR3 loop spans 15 amino acids. The V gene's germline CDR1 is SGHDT and CDR2 YYEEEE. V dropped 3 bases and J dropped 3 bases, with 13 bases sitting between them.

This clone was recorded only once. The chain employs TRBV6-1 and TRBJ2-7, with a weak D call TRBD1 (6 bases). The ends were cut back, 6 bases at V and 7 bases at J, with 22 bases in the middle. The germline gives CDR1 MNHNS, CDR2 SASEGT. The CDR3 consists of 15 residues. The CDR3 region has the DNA TGTGCCAGCAGGTCCCGGGACACCTGGGTTGGGGAGCAGTACTTC. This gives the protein CASRSRDTWVGEQYF.

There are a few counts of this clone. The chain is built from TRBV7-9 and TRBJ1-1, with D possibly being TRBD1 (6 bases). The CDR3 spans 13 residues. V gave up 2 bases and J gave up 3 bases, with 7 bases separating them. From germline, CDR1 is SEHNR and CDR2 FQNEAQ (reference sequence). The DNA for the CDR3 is TGTGCCAGCAGCTTACGGGGGCACACTGAAGCTTTCTTT. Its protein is CASSLRGHTEAFF.

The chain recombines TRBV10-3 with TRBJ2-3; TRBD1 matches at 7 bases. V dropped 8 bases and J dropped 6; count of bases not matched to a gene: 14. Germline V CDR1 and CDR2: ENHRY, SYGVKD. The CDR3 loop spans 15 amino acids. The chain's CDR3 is CAIGPGITGEDTQYF. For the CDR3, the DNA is TGTGCCATCGGACCGGGTATTACAGGGGAGGATACGCAGTATTTT.

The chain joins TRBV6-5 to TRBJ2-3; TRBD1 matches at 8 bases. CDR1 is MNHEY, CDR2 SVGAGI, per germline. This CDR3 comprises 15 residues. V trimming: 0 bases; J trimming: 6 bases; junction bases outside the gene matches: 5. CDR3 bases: TGTGCCAGCAGTTACTCGGACAGGGAAACGGATACGCAGTATTTT. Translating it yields CASSYSDRETDTQYF.

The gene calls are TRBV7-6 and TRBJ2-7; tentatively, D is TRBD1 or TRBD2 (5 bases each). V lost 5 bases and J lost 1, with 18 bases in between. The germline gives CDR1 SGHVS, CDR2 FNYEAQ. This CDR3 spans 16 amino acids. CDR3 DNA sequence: TGTGCCAGCAGCCAAACTCCGGGACGCCTGTCCTACGAGCAGTACTTC. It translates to CASSQTPGRLSYEQYF. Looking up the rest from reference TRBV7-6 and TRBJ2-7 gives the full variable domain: GAGVSQSPRYKVTKRGQDVALRCDPISGHVSLYWYRQALGQGPEFLTYFNYEAQQDKSGLPNDRFSAERPEGSISTLTIQRTEQRDSAMYRCASSQTPGRLSYEQYFGPGTRLTVT.

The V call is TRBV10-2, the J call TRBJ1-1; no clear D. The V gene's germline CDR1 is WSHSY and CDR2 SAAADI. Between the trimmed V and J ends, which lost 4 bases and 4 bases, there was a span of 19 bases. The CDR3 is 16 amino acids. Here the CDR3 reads CASSAPTLSSPTEAFF. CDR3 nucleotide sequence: TGCGCCAGCAGTGCCCCCACGCTGTCTAGTCCCACTGAAGCTTTCTTT.

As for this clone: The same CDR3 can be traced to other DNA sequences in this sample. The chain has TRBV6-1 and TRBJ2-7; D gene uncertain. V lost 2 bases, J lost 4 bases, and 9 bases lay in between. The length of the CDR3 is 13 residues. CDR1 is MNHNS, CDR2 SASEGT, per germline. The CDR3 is CASSERQPYEQYF. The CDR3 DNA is TGTGCCAGCAGTGAAAGGCAGCCTTACGAGCAGTACTTC.

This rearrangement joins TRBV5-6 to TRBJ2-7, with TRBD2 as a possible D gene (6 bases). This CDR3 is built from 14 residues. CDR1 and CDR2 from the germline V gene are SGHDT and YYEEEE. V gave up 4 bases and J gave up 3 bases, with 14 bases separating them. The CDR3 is CASSARGGVYEQYF. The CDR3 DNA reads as TGTGCCAGCAGCGCCCGTGGCGGGGTCTACGAGCAGTACTTC.

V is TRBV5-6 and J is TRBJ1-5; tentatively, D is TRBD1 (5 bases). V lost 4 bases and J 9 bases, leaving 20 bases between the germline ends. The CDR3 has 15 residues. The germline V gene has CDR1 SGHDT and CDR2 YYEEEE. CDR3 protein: CASSQGRGPGGPQHF. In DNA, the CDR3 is TGTGCCAGCAGCCAGGGAAGGGGCCCCGGGGGGCCCCAGCATTTT.

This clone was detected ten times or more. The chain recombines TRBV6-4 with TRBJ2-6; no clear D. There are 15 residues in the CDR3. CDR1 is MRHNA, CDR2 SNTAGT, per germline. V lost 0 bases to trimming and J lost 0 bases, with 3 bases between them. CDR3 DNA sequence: TGTGCCAGCAGTGACTCGAACTCTGGGGCCAACGTCCTGACTTTC. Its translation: CASSDSNSGANVLTF.

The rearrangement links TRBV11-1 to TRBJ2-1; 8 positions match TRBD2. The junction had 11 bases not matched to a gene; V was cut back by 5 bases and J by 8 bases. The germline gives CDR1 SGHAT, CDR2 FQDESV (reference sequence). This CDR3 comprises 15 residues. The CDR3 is CASSATGGPFDEQFF. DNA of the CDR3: TGTGCCAGCAGCGCAACGGGAGGGCCTTTCGATGAGCAGTTCTTC.

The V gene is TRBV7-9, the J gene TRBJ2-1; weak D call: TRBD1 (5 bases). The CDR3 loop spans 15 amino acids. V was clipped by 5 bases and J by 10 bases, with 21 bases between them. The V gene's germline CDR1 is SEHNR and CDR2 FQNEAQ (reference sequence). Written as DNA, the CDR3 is TGTGCCAGCAGCGCGGACCAGGGCTGGCTGGGCGAGCAGTTCTTC. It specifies CASSADQGWLGEQFF.

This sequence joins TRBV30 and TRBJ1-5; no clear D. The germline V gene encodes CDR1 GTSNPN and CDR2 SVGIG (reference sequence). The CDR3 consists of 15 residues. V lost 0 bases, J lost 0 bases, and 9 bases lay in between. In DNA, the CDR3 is TGTGCCTGGAGTGTTTGGGAGAATAGCAATCAGCCCCAGCATTTT. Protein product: CAWSVWENSNQPQHF.

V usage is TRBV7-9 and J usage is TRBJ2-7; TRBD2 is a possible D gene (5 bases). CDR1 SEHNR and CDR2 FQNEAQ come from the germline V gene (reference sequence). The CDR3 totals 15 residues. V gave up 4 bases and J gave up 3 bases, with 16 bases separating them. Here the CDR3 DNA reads TGTGCCAGCAGCTCTCCAAGACGGGGAGTCTACGAGCAGTACTTC. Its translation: CASSSPRRGVYEQYF.

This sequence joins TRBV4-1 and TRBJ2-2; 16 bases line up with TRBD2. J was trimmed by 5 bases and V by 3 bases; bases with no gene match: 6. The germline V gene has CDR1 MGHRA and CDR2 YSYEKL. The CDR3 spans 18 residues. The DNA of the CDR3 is TGCGCCAGCAGCCAGGAGGGACTAGCGGGAGGGGGGACCGGGGAGCTGTTTTTT. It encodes CASSQEGLAGGGTGELFF.

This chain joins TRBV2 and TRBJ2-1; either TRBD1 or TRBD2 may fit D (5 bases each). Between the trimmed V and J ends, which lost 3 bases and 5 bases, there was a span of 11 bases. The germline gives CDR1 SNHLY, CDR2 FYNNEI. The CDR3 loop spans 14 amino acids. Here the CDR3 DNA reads TGTGCCAGCAGTGATTGGGACGGGGACAATGAGCAGTTCTTC. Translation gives CASSDWDGDNEQFF. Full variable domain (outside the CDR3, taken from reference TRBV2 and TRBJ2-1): EPEVTQTPSHQVTQMGQEVILRCVPISNHLYFYWYRQILGQKVEFLVSFYNNEISEKSEIFDDQFSVERPDGSNFTLKIRSTKLEDSAMYFCASSDWDGDNEQFFGPGTRLTVL.

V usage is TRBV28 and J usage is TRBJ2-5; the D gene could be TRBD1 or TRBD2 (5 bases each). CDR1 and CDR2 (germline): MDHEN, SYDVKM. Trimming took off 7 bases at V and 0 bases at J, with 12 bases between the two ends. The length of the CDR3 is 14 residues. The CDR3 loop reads CASNRRKYQETQYF. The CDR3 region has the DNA TGTGCCAGCAACAGGAGGAAGTACCAAGAGACCCAGTACTTC.

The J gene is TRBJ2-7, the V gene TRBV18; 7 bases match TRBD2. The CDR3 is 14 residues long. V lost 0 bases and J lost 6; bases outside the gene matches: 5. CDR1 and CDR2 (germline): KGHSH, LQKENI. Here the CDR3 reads CASSPPIGGSEQYF. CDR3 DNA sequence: TGTGCCAGCTCACCACCAATCGGGGGGAGCGAGCAGTACTTC.

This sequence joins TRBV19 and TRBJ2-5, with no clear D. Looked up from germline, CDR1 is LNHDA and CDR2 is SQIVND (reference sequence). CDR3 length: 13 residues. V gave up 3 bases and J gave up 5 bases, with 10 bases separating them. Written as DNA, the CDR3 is TGTGCCAGTAGTATCGGTCACCGCGAGACCCAGTACTTC. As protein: CASSIGHRETQYF.

The CDR3 protein is CASNAEGVRGYTF. The CDR3 DNA reads as TGTGCCAGCAACGCCGAGGGTGTGCGCGGCTACACCTTC. The rearrangement uses TRBV28 and TRBJ1-2; D unclear. Germline lookup yields CDR1 MDHEN and CDR2 SYDVKM. V lost 7 bases to trimming and J lost 8 bases, with 17 bases between them. The CDR3 has 13 amino acids.